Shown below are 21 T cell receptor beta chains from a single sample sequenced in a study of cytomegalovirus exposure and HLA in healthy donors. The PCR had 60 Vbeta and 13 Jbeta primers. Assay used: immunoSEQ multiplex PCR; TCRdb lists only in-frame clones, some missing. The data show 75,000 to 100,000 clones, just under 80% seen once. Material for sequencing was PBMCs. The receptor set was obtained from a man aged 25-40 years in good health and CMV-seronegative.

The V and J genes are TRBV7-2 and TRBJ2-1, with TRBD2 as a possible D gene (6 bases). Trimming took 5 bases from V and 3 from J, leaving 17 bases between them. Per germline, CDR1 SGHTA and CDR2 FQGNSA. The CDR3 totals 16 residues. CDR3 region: CASSPRLGGFYNEQFF. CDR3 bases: TGTGCCAGCAGCCCCCGACTAGGCGGGTTCTACAATGAGCAGTTCTTC. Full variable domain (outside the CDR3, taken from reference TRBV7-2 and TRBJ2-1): GAGVSQSPSNKVTEKGKDVELRCDPISGHTALYWYRQSLGQGLEFLIYFQGNSAPDKSGLPSDRFSAERTGGSVSTLTIQRTQQEDSAVYLCASSPRLGGFYNEQFFGPGTRLTVL.

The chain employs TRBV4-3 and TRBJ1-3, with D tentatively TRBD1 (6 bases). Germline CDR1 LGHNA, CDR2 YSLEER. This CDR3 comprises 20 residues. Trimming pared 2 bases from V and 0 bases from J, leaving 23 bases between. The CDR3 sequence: CASSQQADFWGGYSGNTIYF. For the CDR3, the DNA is TGCGCCAGCAGCCAACAGGCGGACTTCTGGGGGGGCTACTCTGGAAACACCATATATTTT.

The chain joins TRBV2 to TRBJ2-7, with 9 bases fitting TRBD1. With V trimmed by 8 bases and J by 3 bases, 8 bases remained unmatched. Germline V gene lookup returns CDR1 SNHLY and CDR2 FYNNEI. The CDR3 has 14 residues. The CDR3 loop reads CASLSKTGGYEQYF. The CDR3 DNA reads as TGTGCCAGCCTAAGTAAGACAGGGGGCTACGAGCAGTACTTC. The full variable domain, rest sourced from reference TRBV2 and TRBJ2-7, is EPEVTQTPSHQVTQMGQEVILRCVPISNHLYFYWYRQILGQKVEFLVSFYNNEISEKSEIFDDQFSVERPDGSNFTLKIRSTKLEDSAMYFCASLSKTGGYEQYFGPGTRLTVT.

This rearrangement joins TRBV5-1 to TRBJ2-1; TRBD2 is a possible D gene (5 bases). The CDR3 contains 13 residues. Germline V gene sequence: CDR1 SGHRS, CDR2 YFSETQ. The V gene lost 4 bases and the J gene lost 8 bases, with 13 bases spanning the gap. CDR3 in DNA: TGCGCCAGCAGCCCGGAGGTTAGGGATGAGCAGTTCTTC. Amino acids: CASSPEVRDEQFF.

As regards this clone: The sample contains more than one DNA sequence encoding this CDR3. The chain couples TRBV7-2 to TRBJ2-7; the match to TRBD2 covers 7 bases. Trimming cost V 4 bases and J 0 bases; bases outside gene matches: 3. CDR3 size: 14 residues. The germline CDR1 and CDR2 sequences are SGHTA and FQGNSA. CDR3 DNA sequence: TGTGCCAGCAGCTCCGGGGGGTCCTCCTACGAGCAGTACTTC. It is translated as CASSSGGSSYEQYF.

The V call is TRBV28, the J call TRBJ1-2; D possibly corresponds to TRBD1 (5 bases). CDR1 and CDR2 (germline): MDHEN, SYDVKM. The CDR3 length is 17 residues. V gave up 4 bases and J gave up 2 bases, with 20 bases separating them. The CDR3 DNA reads TGTGCCAGCAGTTCCCCCGGGGGGGACTTGTTCAACTATGGCTACACCTTC. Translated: CASSSPGGDLFNYGYTF.

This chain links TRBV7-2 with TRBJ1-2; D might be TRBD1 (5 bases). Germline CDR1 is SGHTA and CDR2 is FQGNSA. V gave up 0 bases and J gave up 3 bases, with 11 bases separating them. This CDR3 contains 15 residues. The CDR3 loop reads CASSLAAGIDYGYTF. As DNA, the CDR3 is TGTGCCAGCAGCTTAGCTGCAGGGATCGACTATGGCTACACCTTC.

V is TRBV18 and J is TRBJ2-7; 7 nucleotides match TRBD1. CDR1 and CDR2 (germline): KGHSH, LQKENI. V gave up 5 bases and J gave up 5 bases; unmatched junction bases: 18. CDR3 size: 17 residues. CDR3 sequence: CASSSTAPGQFMDEQYF. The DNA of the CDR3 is TGTGCCAGCTCATCCACCGCACCGGGACAGTTCATGGACGAGCAGTACTTC.

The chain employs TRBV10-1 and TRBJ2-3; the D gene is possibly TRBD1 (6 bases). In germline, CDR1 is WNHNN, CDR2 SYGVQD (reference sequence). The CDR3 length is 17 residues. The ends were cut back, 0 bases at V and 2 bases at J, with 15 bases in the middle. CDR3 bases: TGCGCCAGCAGTGAGTCCTCGACAGGATGGGACACAGATACGCAGTATTTT. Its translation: CASSESSTGWDTDTQYF.

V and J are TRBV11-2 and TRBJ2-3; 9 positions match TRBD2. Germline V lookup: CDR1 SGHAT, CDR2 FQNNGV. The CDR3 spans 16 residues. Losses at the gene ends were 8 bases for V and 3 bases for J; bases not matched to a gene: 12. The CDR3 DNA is TGTGCCAGCCGCCAGGGGTTGGGACTAGCAACAGATACGCAGTATTTT. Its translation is CASRQGLGLATDTQYF.

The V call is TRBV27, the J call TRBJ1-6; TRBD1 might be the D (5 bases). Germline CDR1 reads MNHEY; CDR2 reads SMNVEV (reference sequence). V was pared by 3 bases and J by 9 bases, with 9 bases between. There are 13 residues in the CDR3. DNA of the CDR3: TGTGCCAGCAGTTTTCAGGGTTTTTCACCCCTCCACTTT. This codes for CASSFQGFSPLHF.

The CDR3 nucleotides read TGTGCCACCAGCAGAGTTACAGGGGGTACGGAGCAGTACTTC. It is translated as CATSRVTGGTEQYF. The chain combines TRBV15 with TRBJ2-7; 8 bases are a match to TRBD1. Germline assignment: CDR1 LNHNV and CDR2 YYDKDF (reference sequence). Trimming took 1 base from V and 7 from J; bases not matched to a gene: 6. CDR3 length equals 14 residues.

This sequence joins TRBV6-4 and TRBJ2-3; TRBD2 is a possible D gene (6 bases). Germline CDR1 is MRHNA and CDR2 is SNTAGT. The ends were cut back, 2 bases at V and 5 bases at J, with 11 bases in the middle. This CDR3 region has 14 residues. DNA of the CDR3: TGTGCCAGCAGTGACACGGGAGATCAAGATACGCAGTATTTT. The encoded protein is CASSDTGDQDTQYF.

The CDR3 DNA follows: TGTGCCAGCAGCTTAAATGCCGGGGTTGGGGCCAACGTCCTGACTTTC. The encoded protein is CASSLNAGVGANVLTF. The chain recombines TRBV7-3 with TRBJ2-6, with D possibly matching TRBD2 (5 bases). Trimming shortened V by 1 base and J by 3 bases, and 10 bases separated the two germline ends. The CDR3 runs 16 residues. Germline V gives CDR1 SGHTA, CDR2 FQGTGA.

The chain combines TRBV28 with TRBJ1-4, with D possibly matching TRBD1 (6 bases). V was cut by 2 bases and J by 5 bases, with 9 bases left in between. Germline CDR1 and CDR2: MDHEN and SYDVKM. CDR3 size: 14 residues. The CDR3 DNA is TGTGCCAGCAGTTTACAGGGGCCGAATGAAAAACTGTTTTTT. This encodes CASSLQGPNEKLFF. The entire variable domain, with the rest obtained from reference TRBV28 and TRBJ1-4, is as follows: DVKVTQSSRYLVKRTGEKVFLECVQDMDHENMFWYRQDPGLGLRLIYFSYDVKMKEKGDIPEGYSVSREKKERFSLILESASTNQTSMYLCASSLQGPNEKLFFGSGTQLSVL.

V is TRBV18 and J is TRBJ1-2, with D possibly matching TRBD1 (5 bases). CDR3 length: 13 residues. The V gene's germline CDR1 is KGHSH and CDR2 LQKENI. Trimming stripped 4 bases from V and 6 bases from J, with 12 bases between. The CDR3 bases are TGTGCCAGCTCACTACTCAGGGAAAATGGCTACACCTTC. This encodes CASSLLRENGYTF.

CDR3 nucleotides: TGTGCCACCGCCGGGACAGGGGTCGAGACCCAGTACTTC. Amino acids: CATAGTGVETQYF. V is TRBV15 and J is TRBJ2-5; 10 bases are a match to TRBD1. Germline assignment: CDR1 LNHNV and CDR2 YYDKDF (reference sequence). The trim removed 8 bases at V and 5 bases at J, leaving 5 bases unmatched. The CDR3 has 13 residues. The full variable domain, completed using reference TRBV15 and TRBJ2-5, is DAMVIQNPRYQVTQFGKPVTLSCSQTLNHNVMYWYQQKSSQAPKLLFHYYDKDFNNEADTPDNFQSRRPNTSFCFLDIRSPGLGDTAMYLCATAGTGVETQYFGPGTRLLVL.

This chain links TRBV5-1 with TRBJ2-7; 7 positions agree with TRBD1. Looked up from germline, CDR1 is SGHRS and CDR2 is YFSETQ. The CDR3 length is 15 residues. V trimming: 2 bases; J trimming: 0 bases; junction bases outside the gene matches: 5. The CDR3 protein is CASSFSTGLSYEQYF. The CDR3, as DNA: TGCGCCAGCAGCTTCTCGACAGGGCTCTCCTACGAGCAGTACTTC.

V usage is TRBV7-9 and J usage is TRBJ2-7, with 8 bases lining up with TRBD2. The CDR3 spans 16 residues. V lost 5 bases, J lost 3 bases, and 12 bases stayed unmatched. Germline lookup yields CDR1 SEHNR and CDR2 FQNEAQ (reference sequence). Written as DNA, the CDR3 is TGTGCCAGCAGCCCCCAAGTCCCTAGCGGGCTCTACGAGCAGTACTTC. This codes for CASSPQVPSGLYEQYF. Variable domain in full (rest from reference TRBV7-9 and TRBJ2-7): DTGVSQNPRHKITKRGQNVTFRCDPISEHNRLYWYRQTLGQGPEFLTYFQNEAQLEKSRLLSDRFSAERPKGSFSTLEIQRTEQGDSAMYLCASSPQVPSGLYEQYFGPGTRLTVT.

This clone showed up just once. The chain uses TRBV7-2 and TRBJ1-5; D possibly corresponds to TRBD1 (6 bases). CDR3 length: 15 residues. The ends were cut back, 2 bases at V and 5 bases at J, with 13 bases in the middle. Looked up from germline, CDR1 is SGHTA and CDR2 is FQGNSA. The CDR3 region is CASSLIRGGDQPQHF. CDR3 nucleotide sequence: TGTGCCAGCAGCTTAATCAGGGGCGGAGATCAGCCCCAGCATTTT. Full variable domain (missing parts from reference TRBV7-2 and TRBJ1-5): GAGVSQSPSNKVTEKGKDVELRCDPISGHTALYWYRQSLGQGLEFLIYFQGNSAPDKSGLPSDRFSAERTGGSVSTLTIQRTQQEDSAVYLCASSLIRGGDQPQHFGDGTRLSIL.

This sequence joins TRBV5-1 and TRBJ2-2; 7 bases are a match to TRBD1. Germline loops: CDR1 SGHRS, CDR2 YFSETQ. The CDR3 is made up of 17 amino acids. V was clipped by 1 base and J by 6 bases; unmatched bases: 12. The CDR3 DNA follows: TGCGCCAGCAGCTTGAAGGGACAGAGCAGAGGCGCCGGGGAGCTGTTTTTT. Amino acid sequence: CASSLKGQSRGAGELFF.